This T cell receptor (beta chain) was observed in a study of graft-versus-host responses after intestinal transplantation. Study-level background: Uniformly, recipients were administered anti-thymocyte globulin induction with subsequent tacrolimus and steroids for roughly three years. Points from the study as a whole: Graft-donor T cell macrochimerism coincided with high graft-versus-host to host-versus-graft clonal ratios in allografts. GvH clone levels peaked in circulation, and this peak was associated with early post-transplant HvG declines.

Germline V gives CDR1 SGHTA, CDR2 FQGTGA. V dropped 7 bases and J dropped 0 bases, with 7 bases sitting between them. The CDR3 runs to 14 residues. The authors processed graft tissue to release intraepithelial and lamina propria lymphocytes. Sequenced by immunoSEQ multiplex PCR; TCRdb stores in-frame clones only, minus some. Among 13,000 or so clones, roughly 74% were seen once, and the ten largest hold more than 7%. Turning to this clone: Its matching antigen is unknown.

The chain carries TRBV7-3 and TRBJ2-6; unclear D gene. The specimen was ileum tissue, collected 16 days after intestinal transplant. The sequence was collected from a human patient who received an intestinal transplant, so some T cells may come from the graft donor. CDR3 residues: CASMASSGANVLTF. In DNA, the CDR3 is TGTGCCAGCATGGCTAGCTCTGGGGCCAACGTCCTGACTTTC.